The entry that follows covers one T cell receptor beta chain sequence. The clone's antigen remains unknown. Base qualities are not at hand, and no much larger clone is one base apart. This specimen belongs to a study of T cell repertoires in aging, cancer and after chemotherapy (dated by TCRdb to about 2019). The study in broad terms: Donors were distributed across six age groups ranging from 30 or younger to 70 or older, with at least three individuals included per group. Control TCR repertoires from healthy donors were recorded across several months to years, and re-sampling revealed clear clonal overlap. In total, the full dataset held millions of TCR reads. Peripheral blood TCR beta repertoires from healthy donors and cancer patients were profiled to examine immunoaging and T cell reconstitution after chemotherapy. The cohort comprised 218 cancer patients, roughly 93 with hematological and some 120 with solid cancers, plus 95 healthy donors as a reference group.

TCR beta rearrangements were amplified from genomic DNA isolated from peripheral blood, not from sorted cells or RNA. Study-wide findings and limitations: Untreated patients with hematological or solid cancers showed significantly lower blood TCR diversity and higher clonality than age-matched healthy donors. Median generation probability increased over the chemotherapy interval in both cancer cohorts, suggesting repertoire reconstitution through rebound thymic output. According to the authors, the repertoire data do not allow conclusions to be drawn about immunological memory after chemotherapy. In healthy donors, the decline in TCR diversity with age was mainly explained by loss of richness, whereas in cancer patients loss of evenness was also found to contribute.

Using a mixed TRB-A/B primer pool, multiplex touch-down PCR amplified rearranged TRB sequences covering the V, D and J segments. Illumina adapters and sample indices were attached to the amplicons in two consecutive PCR reactions using Phusion HS II polymerase. Amplicons were gel-purified using the NucleoSpin Gel and PCR Clean-up kit and were subsequently checked with Qubit and an Agilent 2100 Bioanalyzer. Sequencing of libraries was carried out on an Illumina MiSeq in 600-cycle, single-indexed, paired-end runs. On the authors' methods: Processing of the TRB sequences was carried out with MiXCR versions 2.12 and 3.0.5. Each unique CDR3 nucleotide sequence was counted as one clone, and only productive sequences with at least two reads were retained. The repertoire metrics were Shannon diversity, evenness, clonality (defined as one minus evenness), and alpha-parameterized diversity profiles covering alpha 0 to 5. Generation probabilities of clones in paired pre- and post-chemotherapy samples were computed with the IGoR algorithm. TCRdb reprocessing: public reads trimmed at Q25 with fastp, clones called with MiXCR, in-frame beta chains kept. CDR3 protein sequences are deduplicated, and each keeps its most common genes and DNA. TCRdb, rather than the study authors, made the V and J calls. Recorded for this sample are some 10,000 distinct CDR3 sequences; roughly two fifths of them occurred a single time. The ten biggest clones cover approximately 3.3% of the sample.

The germline V gene provides CDR1 ENHRY and CDR2 SYGVKD. Trimming removed 6 bases from V and 8 bases from J; the gene matches leave 16 bases unexplained. Inclusive of the bounding cysteine and phenylalanine, the CDR3 is 16 residues long. This entry keeps only the CDR3 DNA: 48 bases, framed from base 1. Here the chain combines TRBV10-3 and TRBJ2-1, with 7 central nucleotides matching TRBD2. Sequencing was done on a sample of blood. This sequence originates from a human donor in good health. The DNA sequence follows: TGTGCCATCAGCCCGGGGGTAAGCGGGGTGGAAGATGAGCAGTTCTTC. This sequence encodes CAISPGVSGVEDEQFF.